Detailed here is one T cell receptor beta chain. The sample originates from a study of blood T cell repertoires in COVID-19. Study-level information: T cells, B-cell-depleted T cells, or PBMCs provided the cDNA or gDNA that served as material.

Assay used: immunoSEQ multiplex PCR; TCRdb lists only in-frame clones, some missing. The sample has approximately 210,000 clones, about 90% seen once. There are 15 residues in the CDR3. V lost 2 bases, J lost 8 bases, and 3 bases stayed unmatched. Germline V gene lookup returns CDR1 MNHNS and CDR2 SASEGT. This TCR came from a woman aged 50 to 60 with acute COVID-19. Specimen: PBMCs or T cells enriched from blood (not recorded which). V gene TRBV6-1 combines with J gene TRBJ1-6; 10 bases match TRBD1. The CDR3 reads CASSERTGGYSPLHF. DNA of the CDR3: TGTGCCAGCAGTGAAAGGACAGGGGGATATTCACCCCTCCACTTT.